These T cell receptor beta chains were read from a single sample in a study of identical twins. Each CDR3 protein gets one entry after TCRdb re-called the 5' RACE reads with MiXCR. The table records around 230,000 distinct CDR3 sequences, 5.5% to 7.5% of them present only once. These same data were also listed under a study on T cells expressing NK-cell markers.

The sequencing sample was made of CD8+ T cells sorted from blood. The origin of the receptors is a woman aged 18-30 years in good health. The CDR3 runs from the conserved cysteine through the conserved F or W. The order of the fields is J gene, V gene, clone size, D gene, CDR3 DNA, CDR3 protein. The D gene is left open where the match is weak. Rows may omit the clone size; those that give it use once, few, many or a size class.

TRBJ1-2 TRBV10-2 few . TGCGCCAGCGCGGGGGCGCAGGATGGCTACACCTTC CASAGAQDGYTF
TRBJ1-1 TRBV20-1 few . TGCAGTGCTATTAACCGGGACACCTATGAAGCTTTCTTT CSAINRDTYEAFF
TRBJ1-1 TRBV7-3 . . TGTGCCAGCAGCTTAAATCCGCAGGGAACGAGTTTGGACACTGAAGCTTTCTTT CASSLNPQGTSLDTEAFF
TRBJ2-3 TRBV12-3/TRBV12-4 many TRBD2 TGTGCCAGCAGTTTAGGGGGACTAGCGGGCACAGATACGCAGTATTTT CASSLGGLAGTDTQYF
TRBJ1-1 TRBV3-1 few . TGTGCCAGCCCGTCAGACACCCACACTGAAGCTTTCTTT CASPSDTHTEAFF
TRBJ2-3 TRBV23-1 few . TGCGCCAGCAGTCGGCGGCACGGCAGGGCAAAAGATACGCAGTATTTT CASSRRHGRAKDTQYF
TRBJ2-7 TRBV27 few TRBD1 TGTGCCAGCAGCGTAACCGGGACAGGAAACTACGAGCAGTACTTC CASSVTGTGNYEQYF
TRBJ2-3 TRBV19 few TRBD2 TGTGCCAGTAGTATAACCCCTCCGACTAGCGGGGCCACCTCGGATACGCAGTATTTT CASSITPPTSGATSDTQYF
TRBJ1-2 TRBV7-9 few . TGTGCCAGCAGCTTATTTGAGGGAAATGGCTACACCTTC CASSLFEGNGYTF
TRBJ2-1 TRBV9 many TRBD1 TGTGCCAGCAGCGTAGCTGAGGGGGCGGGCAATGAGCAGTTCTTC CASSVAEGAGNEQFF
TRBJ2-2 TRBV12-3/TRBV12-4 many . TGTGCCAGCAGTCCAGGGTCCGGGGAGCTGTTTTTT CASSPGSGELFF
TRBJ2-7 TRBV7-9 few . TGTGCCAGCAGCTCTCAAACTTACTACGAGCAGTACTTC CASSSQTYYEQYF
TRBJ2-7 TRBV7-7 many . TGTGCCAGCAGCTTAGGGGCGGGCCCAACCTACGAGCAGTACTTC CASSLGAGPTYEQYF
TRBJ2-5 TRBV7-2 few . TGTGCCAGCAGGCCCACAGGGATAGAGACCCAGTACTTC CASRPTGIETQYF
TRBJ2-7 TRBV11-2 . . TGTGCCAGCAGCCCCCCAGAGGGATCCCCCTACGAGCAGTACTTC CASSPPEGSPYEQYF
TRBJ2-5 TRBV5-4 . TRBD2 TGTGCCAGCAGCTTTCGACTAGCGGGAGGTACCCAGTACTTC CASSFRLAGGTQYF
TRBJ2-1 TRBV29-1 few TRBD2 TGCAGCTACCTTCCCGGGACTAGCCTCAATGAGCAGTTCTTC CSYLPGTSLNEQFF
TRBJ2-1 TRBV14 few . TGTGCCAGCAGCCAAGAGACCTATCTACCGTACAATGAGCAGTTCTTC CASSQETYLPYNEQFF